Presented here are 3 T cell receptor beta chains from one specimen sequenced in a study of CD8+ T cells in alopecia areata (dated by TCRdb to the late 2010s). The method behind the library was the immunoSEQ multiplex PCR assay. To provide template for TCR sequencing, every sample had RNA extracted and reverse transcribed into cDNA. This is the immuneACCESS table as TCRdb keeps it, with only in-frame sequences that have V and J called. A part of the clones is gone; compared with another copy, unresolved V genes explain less than half, and the rest is unexplained. For this sample there are 90,000 to 100,000 clones; around 38% appear just once. Together, the top ten hold 1% to 1.5% of the sample. Sequenced input: CD4+ T cells sorted from blood. Every receptor here comes from a human donor with alopecia areata.

The rearrangement uses TRBV6-1 and TRBJ2-7; weak D call: TRBD1 (6 bases). V was cut by 6 bases and J by 0 bases, with 12 bases left in between. The CDR3 has 14 residues. Germline CDR1 MNHNS, CDR2 SASEGT. CDR3 sequence: CASSSTGNSYEQYF. In DNA, the CDR3 is TGTGCCAGCAGCTCCACAGGGAACTCCTACGAGCAGTACTTC.

V gene TRBV19 combines with J gene TRBJ1-6; tentative D call: TRBD1 (5 bases). V lost 7 bases and J lost 9, with 13 bases in between. The CDR3 has 13 amino acids. CDR1 and CDR2 (germline): LNHDA, SQIVND (reference sequence). CDR3 nucleotide sequence: TGTGCCAGTAAAGGGGTAGATGGTTCACCCCTCCACTTT. Protein: CASKGVDGSPLHF.

CDR3 protein: CASSFGFSSYNEQFF. In DNA form, the CDR3 reads TGTGCCAGCAGTTTTGGTTTCAGCTCCTACAATGAGCAGTTCTTC. The chain uses TRBV28 and TRBJ2-1; D ambiguous. The V end was cut by 3 bases, the J end by 0 bases, with 9 bases between. This CDR3 spans 15 amino acids. Looked up from germline, CDR1 is MDHEN and CDR2 is SYDVKM.